A selection of T cell receptor beta chains follows, all from one sample in a study of spatial heterogeneity in lung cancer. TCRdb reprocessed the 5' RACE reads via MiXCR and lists one record per CDR3 protein. The profile shows some 22,000 distinct CDR3 sequences, about 4.7% of them singletons. This sample comprised PBMCs, obtained at surgery. Receptors were obtained from a male donor with early-stage non-small cell lung cancer. CDR3s include the opening cysteine and the closing phenylalanine or tryptophan. D genes are given only for firm matches. Clone size, where shown, is once, few, many, or a class for clones that have expanded.

J gene,CDR3 length,V gene,D gene,clone size,CDR3 protein,CDR3 DNA
TRBJ2-3,14,TRBV2,NA,many,CASSTSAGTDTQYF,TGTGCCAGCAGTACGTCTGCTGGCACAGATACGCAGTATTTT
TRBJ1-1,16,TRBV18,NA,many,CASSPIGSGGNTEAFF,TGTGCCAGCTCACCAATCGGTTCAGGCGGAAACACTGAAGCTTTCTTT
TRBJ1-5,16,TRBV4-2,NA,many,CASSQALTGRNQPQHF,TGTGCCAGCAGCCAAGCCTTGACAGGAAGGAATCAGCCCCAGCATTTT
TRBJ1-1,13,TRBV7-2,NA,many,CASSLGANTEAFF,TGTGCCAGCAGCTTAGGGGCAAACACTGAAGCTTTCTTT
TRBJ1-6,19,TRBV7-2,TRBD1,many,CASSTRSGQGSSYNSPLHF,TGTGCCAGCAGCACGAGAAGCGGACAGGGGAGCTCCTATAATTCACCCCTCCACTTT
TRBJ2-3,13,TRBV7-2,NA,medium-sized,CASSSRRTDTQYF,TGTGCCAGCAGCTCAAGGCGCACAGATACGCAGTATTTT
TRBJ2-5,17,TRBV7-8,TRBD1,many,CASSLVGPGGLVETQYF,TGTGCCAGCAGCTTAGTGGGTCCAGGGGGCCTTGTTGAGACCCAGTACTTC
TRBJ2-5,13,TRBV5-1,NA,medium-sized,CASTRDGKETQYF,TGCGCCAGCACTAGGGACGGAAAAGAGACCCAGTACTTC
TRBJ1-2,12,TRBV29-1,NA,many,CSVDQGDYGYTF,TGCAGCGTTGATCAGGGTGACTATGGCTACACCTTC
TRBJ2-6,16,TRBV6-5,TRBD1,many,CASSYATGAGANVLTF,TGTGCCAGCAGTTACGCCACAGGGGCTGGGGCCAACGTCCTGACTTTC
TRBJ2-1,14,TRBV28,TRBD1,many,CASSFAGTDNEQFF,TGTGCCAGCAGTTTCGCCGGGACAGACAATGAGCAGTTCTTC
TRBJ2-3,17,TRBV7-2,TRBD2,NA,CASSLVGSGGGTDTQYF,TGTGCCAGCAGCTTAGTAGGTAGCGGGGGAGGCACAGATACGCAGTATTTT
TRBJ2-2,16,TRBV5-1,TRBD2,NA,CASSLAPGGVTGELFF,TGCGCCAGCAGCTTGGCCCCGGGGGGTGTCACCGGGGAGCTGTTTTTT
TRBJ2-5,15,TRBV6-1,NA,few,CASSYEGKGQETQYF,TGTGCCAGCAGCTATGAGGGAAAGGGACAAGAGACCCAGTACTTC
TRBJ2-1,13,TRBV2,NA,many,CASQRASYNEQFF,TGTGCCTCGCAGCGGGCCTCCTACAATGAGCAGTTCTTC
TRBJ2-1,13,TRBV14,NA,many,CASGKYGSNEQFF,TGTGCCAGCGGGAAATACGGGAGCAATGAGCAGTTCTTC
TRBJ2-4,13,TRBV7-9,NA,many,CASSPQVENIQYF,TGTGCCAGCAGCCCCCAGGTGGAAAACATTCAGTACTTC
TRBJ2-2,14,TRBV29-1,NA,many,CSVLGWANTGELFF,TGCAGCGTTCTAGGGTGGGCGAACACCGGGGAGCTGTTTTTT